Below are 14 T cell receptor beta chains sequenced from a single sample in a study of metastatic and nonmetastatic thyroid tumors. TCRdb called clones again from the PCR reads with MiXCR. The table shows 15,000 or so clones, with about 12% occurring only once. Each patient came to thyroid surgery without any prior treatment (of any kind). Sample: tumor tissue. These receptors all stem from a female donor with papillary thyroid cancer or a benign thyroid nodule (not recorded which). Some clones in this sample may be carry-over from other donors' samples.

This clone was seen repeatedly, ten times or more. The chain combines TRBV6-1 with TRBJ2-4; TRBD2 matches at 8 bases. Germline assignment: CDR1 MNHNS and CDR2 SASEGT. This CDR3 comprises 13 residues. Germline trimming cut 4 bases from V and 9 bases from J; bases unmatched to any gene: 5. The CDR3 coding sequence is TGTGCCAGCAGTGCCGGGAGGGCGGTCATTCAGTACTTC. It codes for CASSAGRAVIQYF.

This clone was recorded many times. The rearrangement joins TRBV18 to TRBJ2-5; D ambiguous. The CDR3 contains 11 residues. Germline lookup yields CDR1 KGHSH and CDR2 LQKENI. The V end lost 5 bases, the J end lost 4 bases, and 5 bases lay between the germline ends. In DNA form, the CDR3 reads TGTGCCAGCTCAACTTTAGAGACCCAGTACTTC. Its protein is CASSTLETQYF.

Many counts were recorded for this clone. The CDR3 spells CASSETLADSYEQYF. Written as DNA, the CDR3 is TGTGCCAGCAGTGAAACCCTAGCGGATTCCTACGAGCAGTACTTC. The chain uses TRBV2 and TRBJ2-7; 7 bases fit TRBD2. Germline-derived CDR1 and CDR2 are SNHLY and FYNNEI. The length of the CDR3 is 15 residues. The junction had 5 bases not matched to a gene; V was cut back by 2 bases and J by 1 base.

This clone was counted many times. The CDR3 nucleotides read TGTGCCATCAGTGATATCCTGGCCGGCTCTGGAAACACCATATATTTT. Protein sequence: CAISDILAGSGNTIYF. The chain joins TRBV10-3 to TRBJ1-3; no reliable D call. Trimming stripped 3 bases from V and 0 bases from J, with 12 bases between. Germline CDR1 and CDR2: ENHRY and SYGVKD. The CDR3 covers 16 residues.

In its sample, this clone was seen many times. The V call is TRBV5-6, the J call TRBJ1-2; 12 bases line up with TRBD1. V was clipped by 4 bases and J by 14 bases; unmatched bases: 12. The CDR3 is made up of 14 amino acids. Looked up from germline, CDR1 is SGHDT and CDR2 is YYEEEE. The CDR3 DNA reads TGTGCCAGCAGCACCACTCCGGGACAGGGGGCTGGAACCTTC. Amino acid sequence: CASSTTPGQGAGTF.

The chain employs TRBV14 and TRBJ1-2; D is unclear. This CDR3 is 19 amino acids long. V was clipped by 1 base and J by 0 bases, with 21 bases between them. Germline V lookup: CDR1 SGHDN, CDR2 FVKESK. This CDR3 reads CASSQGVRVASSANYGYTF. The CDR3 DNA follows: TGTGCCAGCAGCCAAGGGGTGCGGGTCGCCTCTTCAGCTAACTATGGCTACACCTTC.

This clone came up many times. A single base separates this from a much larger clone, so it may be a read error. Other DNA sequences in the same sample also yield this CDR3. The V and J genes are TRBV20-1 and TRBJ1-1; 7 nucleotides match TRBD1. Germline V gene sequence: CDR1 DFQATT, CDR2 SNEGSKA (reference sequence). J gave up 4 bases and V 3 bases, and 8 bases lay outside the gene matches. There are 14 residues in the CDR3. CDR3 protein: CSARSQGRGTEAFF. The CDR3 DNA follows: TGCAGTGCTAGGTCACAGGGGAGGGGCACTGAAGCTTTCTTT.

By share of the sample, this clone is medium-sized. The rearrangement uses TRBV28 and TRBJ2-3; 9 bases align to TRBD2. The trim removed 5 bases at V and 1 base at J, leaving 7 bases unmatched. Germline CDR1 is MDHEN and CDR2 is SYDVKM. CDR3 length equals 16 residues. CDR3 nucleotides: TGTGCCAGCAGTCATTCCGGGACTAGCCGCACAGATACGCAGTATTTT. Residues: CASSHSGTSRTDTQYF.

In this sample, this clone turned up many times. The rearrangement links TRBV6-4 to TRBJ1-1; 8 bases align to TRBD1. CDR3 length equals 12 residues. Germline CDR1 is MRHNA and CDR2 is SNTAGT. V lost 8 bases to trimming and J lost 1 base; unmatched junction nucleotides: 0. The CDR3 reads CASQGANTEAFF. The CDR3 bases are TGTGCCAGCCAGGGGGCGAACACTGAAGCTTTCTTT.

This clone has ten or more counts. This could be a read error, since a much larger clone is one nucleotide away. V usage is TRBV5-5 and J usage is TRBJ1-6; D gene uncertain. CDR3 length: 15 amino acids. Germline-derived CDR1 and CDR2 are SGHKS and YYEKEE (reference sequence). Trimming shortened V by 4 bases and J by 7 bases, and 15 bases separated the two germline ends. CDR3 nucleotide sequence: TGTGCCAGCAGCCGGCATGGAGTGTGGAATTCACCCCTCCACTTT. Translating it yields CASSRHGVWNSPLHF.

The chain couples TRBV11-2 to TRBJ2-7, with 7 bases fitting TRBD1. The junction had 4 bases not matched to a gene; V was cut back by 5 bases and J by 6 bases. Germline CDR1 and CDR2: SGHAT and FQNNGV. The CDR3 loop spans 12 amino acids. CDR3 protein: CASSATGFEQYF. The CDR3 region has the DNA TGTGCCAGCAGCGCGACAGGGTTCGAGCAGTACTTC.

The chain employs TRBV28 and TRBJ2-7, with TRBD2 matching over 7 bases. CDR1 and CDR2 from the germline V gene are MDHEN and SYDVKM. This CDR3 contains 15 residues. V was pared by 3 bases and J by 2 bases, with 7 bases of the junction left unmatched. The CDR3 DNA reads as TGTGCCAGCAGTTTGTCCGGGAGGATTACCTACGAGCAGTACTTC. Its translation is CASSLSGRITYEQYF.

This clone was recorded many times. The V gene is TRBV6-1, the J gene TRBJ1-4; D gene uncertain. Deletions cut 5 bases from V and 5 bases from J, with 6 bases between. From germline, CDR1 is MNHNS and CDR2 SASEGT. The CDR3 is 12 amino acids. The CDR3 sequence: CASSSRNEKLFF. CDR3 in DNA: TGTGCCAGCAGTTCCCGAAATGAAAAACTGTTTTTT.

The sample holds a few counts of this clone. This is likely a read error, given that the CDR3 carries no conserved phenylalanine or tryptophan at its end. The chain has TRBV6-1 and TRBJ2-7, with TRBD1 as a possible D gene (6 bases). The CDR3 is 14 amino acids. From germline, CDR1 is MNHNS and CDR2 SASEGT. V was cut by 6 bases and J by 4 bases, with 16 bases left in between. The CDR3 protein is CASSRTEDRYEQYL. For the CDR3, the DNA is TGTGCCAGCAGCCGAACCGAGGACAGATACGAGCAGTACCTT.